The sequence of this T cell receptor (beta chain) was determined in a study of CD8 T cells in ankylosing spondylitis. Study-level results: Prior literature has documented some motif variants in synovial fluid and blood from reactive arthritis. For ankylosing spondylitis blood, a TCR beta motif of 7 or 8 highly homologous variants appeared characteristic.

This clonotype was seen a few times. Antigen unknown. A quantitative 5'-RACE method, one with molecular barcodes, was used to make TCR beta libraries. TCRdb passed the 5' RACE reads through MiXCR, listing each CDR3 protein once. This table holds 190,000 or so distinct CDR3 sequences, about 13% found once. The CDR3 contains 13 residues. The V and J ends lost 11 bases and 0 bases, in that order; junction bases with no gene match: 6. Germline V CDR1 and CDR2: MNHEY, SMNVEV (reference sequence). The clonotype was recovered from a male donor with ankylosing spondylitis or in good health (not recorded which). The sample comprised blood, either unsorted or a sorted T cell fraction (not recorded which). The chain links TRBV27 to TRBJ1-1, with TRBD1 identical over 7 bases. The CDR3 bases are TGTGCCTCCGGCAGGGGGGTGAACACTGAAGCTTTCTTT. Protein sequence: CASGRGVNTEAFF.